This T cell receptor beta chain was found in a study of blood T cells in healthy people across ages. Germline loops: CDR1 MNHNS, CDR2 SASEGT. V lost 6 bases and J 3 bases, leaving 21 bases between the germline ends. The length of the CDR3 is 16 residues. Primers used in a second PCR of about 7 to 11 cycles were a sample-barcoded 5' primer and a J-beta primer mix. Every cDNA was tagged by a template-switch adaptor with 12 random nucleotides. TCRdb re-derived calls from the 5' RACE reads in MiXCR, one entry per CDR3 protein. The table lists around 2 million distinct CDR3 sequences, roughly two fifths of them singletons.

This TCR derives from a human donor in good health. Sequencing was performed on blood. This chain connects TRBV6-1 to TRBJ2-7, with D perhaps matching TRBD2 (5 bases). The CDR3 DNA follows: TGTGCCAGCAGGCATGGAGGCCTCACCCCCAACTACGAGCAGTACTTC. As protein: CASRHGGLTPNYEQYF.